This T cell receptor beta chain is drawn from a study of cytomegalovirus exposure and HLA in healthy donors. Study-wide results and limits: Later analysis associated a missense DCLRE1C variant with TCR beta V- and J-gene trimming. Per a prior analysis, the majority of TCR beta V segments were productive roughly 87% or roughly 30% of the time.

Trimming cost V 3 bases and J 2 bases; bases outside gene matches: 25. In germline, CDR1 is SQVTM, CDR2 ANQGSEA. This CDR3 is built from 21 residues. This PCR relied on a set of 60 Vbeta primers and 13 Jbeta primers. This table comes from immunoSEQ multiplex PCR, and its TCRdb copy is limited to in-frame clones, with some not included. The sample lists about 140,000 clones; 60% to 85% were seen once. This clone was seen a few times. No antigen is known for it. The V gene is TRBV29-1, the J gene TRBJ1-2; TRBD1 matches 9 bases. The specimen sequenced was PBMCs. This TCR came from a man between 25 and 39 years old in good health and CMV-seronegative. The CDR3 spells CSVEAVLKSGTGTPGNYGYTF. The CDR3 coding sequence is TGCAGCGTTGAGGCGGTCCTGAAGTCCGGGACAGGGACCCCTGGGAACTATGGCTACACCTTC.